This T cell receptor (beta chain) was documented in a study of cytomegalovirus exposure and HLA in healthy donors. The CDR3 has 11 amino acids. Per the germline V gene, CDR1 is MNHEY and CDR2 is SMNVEV (reference sequence). Trimming took 5 bases from V and 5 from J, leaving 7 bases between them. Amplification used 60 Vbeta primers and 13 Jbeta primers. Generated by immunoSEQ multiplex PCR, the TCRdb table keeps only in-frame clones and is missing some. The sample's table shows around 140,000 clones. Comments on this clone: What it binds is unknown.

Study outcomes and limitations: Common viral pathogens (according to a later analysis) appeared linked to several of the most significant clusters. Previously analyzed data showed that most TCR beta V segments were productive at a frequency of about 87% or about 30%. Clonal expansion, a later analysis showed, was greater in HLA-associated TCR beta chains than in equally common others. Cytomegalovirus-associated TCR beta chains were listed, numbering some 170.

The TCR was taken from a male donor in good health and CMV-seronegative. Sample: PBMCs. The chain carries TRBV27 and TRBJ2-7; tentatively, D is TRBD2 (5 bases). CDR3 nucleotide sequence: TGTGCCAGCAGTCTCGGGGACGAGCAGTACTTC. As protein: CASSLGDEQYF.